The source of this T cell receptor beta chain is a study of radiotherapy plus CTLA-4 blockade in lung cancer. Study in general: Objective responses occurred in about 18% of patients; around 30% had disease control. Study-level findings and limits: Peripheral blood showed expansion of tumor-derived TCR clones after radiotherapy and ipilimumab.

Germline V gives CDR1 MNHEY, CDR2 SMNVEV (reference sequence). The germline V and J ends were trimmed by 6 bases and 5 bases, with 13 bases remaining between them. The CDR3 runs to 14 residues. Libraries were prepared by immunoSEQ multiplex PCR; TCRdb keeps only in-frame clonotypes and omits some of them. Of about 45,000 clones listed, about 63% are singletons. Regarding this clone: Its target is not known.

Focal radiation and CTLA-4 blockade (ipilimumab) were tested in chemo-refractory metastatic non-small-cell lung cancer patients. The sequenced sample was peripheral blood, obtained from a patient treated with radiotherapy plus ipilimumab. The V and J genes are TRBV27 and TRBJ2-2; D may be TRBD2 (5 bases). The source is a human donor with non-small cell lung cancer who had a partial response to radiotherapy plus ipilimumab. The CDR3 DNA reads TGTGCCAGCAGGCGCGCCGGAGGAACCGGGGAGCTGTTTTTT. Translation: CASRRAGGTGELFF.